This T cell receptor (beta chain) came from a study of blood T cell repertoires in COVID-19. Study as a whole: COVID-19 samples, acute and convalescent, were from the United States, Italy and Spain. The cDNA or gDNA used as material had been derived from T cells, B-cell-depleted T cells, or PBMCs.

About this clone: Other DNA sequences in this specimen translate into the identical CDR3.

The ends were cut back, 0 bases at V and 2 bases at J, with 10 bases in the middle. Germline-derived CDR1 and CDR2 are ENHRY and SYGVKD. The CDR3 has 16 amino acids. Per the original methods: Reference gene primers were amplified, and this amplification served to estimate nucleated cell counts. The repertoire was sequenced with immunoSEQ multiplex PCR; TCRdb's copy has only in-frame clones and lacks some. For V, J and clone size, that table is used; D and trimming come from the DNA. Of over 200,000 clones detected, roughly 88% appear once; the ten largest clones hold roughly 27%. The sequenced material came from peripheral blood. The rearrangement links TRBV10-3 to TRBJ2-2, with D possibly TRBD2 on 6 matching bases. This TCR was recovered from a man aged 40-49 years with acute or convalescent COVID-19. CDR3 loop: CAISESGGTNTGELFF. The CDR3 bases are TGTGCCATCAGTGAGTCCGGCGGGACCAACACCGGGGAGCTGTTTTTT.